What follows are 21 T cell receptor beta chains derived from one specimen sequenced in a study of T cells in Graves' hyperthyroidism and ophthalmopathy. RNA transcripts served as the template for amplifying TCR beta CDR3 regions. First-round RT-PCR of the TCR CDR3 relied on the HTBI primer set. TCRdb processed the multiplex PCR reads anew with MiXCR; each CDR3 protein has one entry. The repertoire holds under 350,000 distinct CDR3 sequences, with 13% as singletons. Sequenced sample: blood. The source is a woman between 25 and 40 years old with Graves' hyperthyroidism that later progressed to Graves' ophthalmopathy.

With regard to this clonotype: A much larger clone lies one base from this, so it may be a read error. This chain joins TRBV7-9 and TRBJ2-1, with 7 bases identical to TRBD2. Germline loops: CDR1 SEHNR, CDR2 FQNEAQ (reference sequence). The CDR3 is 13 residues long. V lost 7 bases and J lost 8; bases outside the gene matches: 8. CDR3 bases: TGTGCCAGCAACTCCCTGGGAGGGGATGAGCAGTTCTTC. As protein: CASNSLGGDEQFF.

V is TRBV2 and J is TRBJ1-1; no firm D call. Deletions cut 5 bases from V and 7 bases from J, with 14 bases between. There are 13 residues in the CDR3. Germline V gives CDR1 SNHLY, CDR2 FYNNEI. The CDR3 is CASSTTRSGEAFF. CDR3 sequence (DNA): TGTGCCAGCAGTACTACACGATCGGGTGAAGCTTTCTTT.

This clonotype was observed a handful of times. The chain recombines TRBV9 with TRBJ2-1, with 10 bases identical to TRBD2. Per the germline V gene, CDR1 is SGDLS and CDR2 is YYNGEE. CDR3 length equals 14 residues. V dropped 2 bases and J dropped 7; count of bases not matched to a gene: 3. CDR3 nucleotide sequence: TGTGCCAGCAGCGTCAGCGGGAGGGTTAATGAGCAGTTCTTC. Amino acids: CASSVSGRVNEQFF.

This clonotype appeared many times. CDR3 DNA: TGTGCCAGTACGGCGATACAGGGTGAAGGCTACACCTTC. Protein: CASTAIQGEGYTF. The chain employs TRBV19 and TRBJ1-2; D perhaps matches TRBD1 (6 bases). There are 13 residues in the CDR3. V dropped 7 bases and J dropped 8 bases, with 17 bases sitting between them. Germline V gene sequence: CDR1 LNHDA, CDR2 SQIVND (reference sequence).

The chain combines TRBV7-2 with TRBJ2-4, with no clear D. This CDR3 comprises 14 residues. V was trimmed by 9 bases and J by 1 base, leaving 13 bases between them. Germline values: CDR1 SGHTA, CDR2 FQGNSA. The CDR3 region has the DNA TGTGCCAGTACCCTGGTGGGGGCCAAAAACATTCAGTACTTC. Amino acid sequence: CASTLVGAKNIQYF.

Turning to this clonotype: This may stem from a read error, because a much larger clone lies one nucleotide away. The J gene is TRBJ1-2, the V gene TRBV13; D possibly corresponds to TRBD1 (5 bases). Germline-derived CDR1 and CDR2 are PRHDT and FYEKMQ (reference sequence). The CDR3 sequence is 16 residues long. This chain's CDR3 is CTSSSRTEAGWYGYTF. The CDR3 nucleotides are TGTACCAGCAGCAGCCGGACGGAGGCAGGGTGGTATGGCTACACCTTC. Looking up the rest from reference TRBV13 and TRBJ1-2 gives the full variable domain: AAGVIQSPRHLIKEKRETATLKCYPIPRHDTVYWYQQGPGQDPQFLISFYEKMQSDKGSIPDRFSAQQFSDYHSELNMSSLELGDSALYFCTSSSRTEAGWYGYTFGSGTRLTVV.

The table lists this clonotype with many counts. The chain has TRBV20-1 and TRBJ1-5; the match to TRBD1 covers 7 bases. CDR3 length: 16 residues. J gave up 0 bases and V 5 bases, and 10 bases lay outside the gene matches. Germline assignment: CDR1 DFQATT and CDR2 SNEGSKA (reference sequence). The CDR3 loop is CSAWGGTDPSNQPQHF. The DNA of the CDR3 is TGCAGTGCTTGGGGCGGGACAGACCCTAGCAATCAGCCCCAGCATTTT.

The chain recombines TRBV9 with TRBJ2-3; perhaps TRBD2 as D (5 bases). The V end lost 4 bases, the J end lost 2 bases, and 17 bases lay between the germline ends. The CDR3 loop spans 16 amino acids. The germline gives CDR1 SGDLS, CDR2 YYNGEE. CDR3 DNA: TGTGCCAGCAGCCCGAGGGTCTCGGCCCTCACAGATACGCAGTATTTT. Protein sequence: CASSPRVSALTDTQYF.

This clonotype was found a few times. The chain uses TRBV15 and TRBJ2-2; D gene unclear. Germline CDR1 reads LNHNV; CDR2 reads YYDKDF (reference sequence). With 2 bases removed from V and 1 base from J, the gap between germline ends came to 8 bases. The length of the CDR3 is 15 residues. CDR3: CATSRHTENTGELFF. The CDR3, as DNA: TGTGCCACCAGCAGACACACGGAGAACACCGGGGAGCTGTTTTTT.

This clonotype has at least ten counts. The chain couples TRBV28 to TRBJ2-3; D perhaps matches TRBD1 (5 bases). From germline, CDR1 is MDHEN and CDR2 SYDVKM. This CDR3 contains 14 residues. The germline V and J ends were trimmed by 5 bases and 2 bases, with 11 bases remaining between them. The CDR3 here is CASSPRQYTDTQYF. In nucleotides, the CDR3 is TGTGCCAGCAGTCCCAGACAGTACACAGATACGCAGTATTTT.

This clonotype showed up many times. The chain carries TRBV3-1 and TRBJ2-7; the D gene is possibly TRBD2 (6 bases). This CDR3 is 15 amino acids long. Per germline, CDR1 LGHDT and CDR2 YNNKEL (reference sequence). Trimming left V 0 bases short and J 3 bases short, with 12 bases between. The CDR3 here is CASSQELARYYEQYF. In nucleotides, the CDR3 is TGTGCCAGCAGCCAAGAGCTAGCGAGATACTACGAGCAGTACTTC.

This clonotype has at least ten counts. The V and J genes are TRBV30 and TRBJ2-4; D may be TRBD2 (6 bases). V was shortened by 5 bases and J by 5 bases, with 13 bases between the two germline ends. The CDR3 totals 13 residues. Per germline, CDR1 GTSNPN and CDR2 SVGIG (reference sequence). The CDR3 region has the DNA TGTGCCTGGCGGGGGAGATGGGAAAACATTCAGTACTTC. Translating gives CAWRGRWENIQYF.

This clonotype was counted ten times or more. The CDR3 spells CATLGNGRATGELFF. CDR3 in DNA: TGTGCCACCCTGGGAAACGGGAGGGCCACCGGGGAGCTGTTTTTT. This chain links TRBV7-2 with TRBJ2-2; the match to TRBD2 covers 8 bases. The germline CDR1 and CDR2 sequences are SGHTA and FQGNSA. The CDR3 consists of 15 residues. J was trimmed by 4 bases and V by 10 bases; bases with no gene match: 11.

The CDR3 region is CASSLETQLYEQYF. The CDR3 DNA reads as TGTGCCAGCAGTCTAGAGACACAGCTCTACGAGCAGTACTTC. J is TRBJ2-7 and V is TRBV28; D is undetermined. CDR1 and CDR2 (germline): MDHEN, SYDVKM. The CDR3 loop spans 14 amino acids. The ends were cut back, 5 bases at V and 3 bases at J, with 14 bases in the middle.

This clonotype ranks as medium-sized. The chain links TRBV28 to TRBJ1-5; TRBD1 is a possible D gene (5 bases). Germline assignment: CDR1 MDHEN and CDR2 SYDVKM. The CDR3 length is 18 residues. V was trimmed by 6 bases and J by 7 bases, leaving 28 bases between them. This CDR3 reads CASSQHEGWLGPPQPQHF. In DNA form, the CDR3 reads TGTGCCAGCAGCCAACACGAGGGATGGTTGGGGCCCCCCCAGCCCCAGCATTTT.

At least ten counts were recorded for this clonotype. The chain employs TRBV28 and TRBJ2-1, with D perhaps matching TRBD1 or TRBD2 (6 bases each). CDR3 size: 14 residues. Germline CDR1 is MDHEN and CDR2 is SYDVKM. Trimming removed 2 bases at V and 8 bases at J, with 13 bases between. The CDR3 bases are TGTGCCAGCAGTTTAGGGGGCGGGATAGATGAGCAGTTCTTC. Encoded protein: CASSLGGGIDEQFF.

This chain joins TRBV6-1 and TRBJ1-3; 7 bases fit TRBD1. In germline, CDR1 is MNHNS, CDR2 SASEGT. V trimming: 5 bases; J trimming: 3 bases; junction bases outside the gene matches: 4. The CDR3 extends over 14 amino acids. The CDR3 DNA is TGTGCCAGCAGTTTGGGACAGCATGGAAACACCATATATTTT. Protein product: CASSLGQHGNTIYF.

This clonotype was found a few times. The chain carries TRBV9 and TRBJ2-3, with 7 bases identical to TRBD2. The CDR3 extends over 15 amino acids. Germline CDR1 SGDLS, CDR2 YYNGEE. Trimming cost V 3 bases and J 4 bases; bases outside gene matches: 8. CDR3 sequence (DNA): TGTGCCAGCAGCGCCGGAATTACTAGCGCAGATACGCAGTATTTT. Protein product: CASSAGITSADTQYF.

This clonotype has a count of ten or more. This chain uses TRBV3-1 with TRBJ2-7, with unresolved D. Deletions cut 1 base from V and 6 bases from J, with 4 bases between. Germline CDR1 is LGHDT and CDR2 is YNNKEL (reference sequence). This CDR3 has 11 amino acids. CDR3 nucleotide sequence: TGTGCCAGCAGCCAAGTAGGCGAGCAGTACTTC. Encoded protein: CASSQVGEQYF.

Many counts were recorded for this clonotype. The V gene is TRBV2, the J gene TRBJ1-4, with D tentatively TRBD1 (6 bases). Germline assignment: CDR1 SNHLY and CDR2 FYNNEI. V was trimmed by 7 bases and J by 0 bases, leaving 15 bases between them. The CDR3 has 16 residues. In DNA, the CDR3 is TGTGCCAGCAAGATCAGGGCAGGGGCAACTAATGAAAAACTGTTTTTT. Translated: CASKIRAGATNEKLFF.

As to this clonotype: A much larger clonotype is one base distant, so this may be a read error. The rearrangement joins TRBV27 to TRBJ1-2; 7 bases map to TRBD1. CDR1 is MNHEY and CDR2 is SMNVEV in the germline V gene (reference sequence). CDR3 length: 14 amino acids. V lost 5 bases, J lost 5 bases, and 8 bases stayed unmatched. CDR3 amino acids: CASSESGQAYGYTF. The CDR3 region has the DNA TGTGCCAGCAGTGAGTCCGGACAGGCTTATGGCTACACCTTC.